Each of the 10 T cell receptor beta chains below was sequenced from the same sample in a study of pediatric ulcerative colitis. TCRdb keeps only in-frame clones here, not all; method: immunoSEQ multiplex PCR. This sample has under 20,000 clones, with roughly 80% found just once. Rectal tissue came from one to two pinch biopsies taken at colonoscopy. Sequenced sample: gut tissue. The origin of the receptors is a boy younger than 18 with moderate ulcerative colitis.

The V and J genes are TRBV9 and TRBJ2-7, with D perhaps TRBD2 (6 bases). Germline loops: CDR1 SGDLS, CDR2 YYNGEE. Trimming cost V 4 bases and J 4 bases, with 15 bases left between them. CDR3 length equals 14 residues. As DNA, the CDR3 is TGTGCCAGCAGCAGGGACTCCGGGAGTTACGAGCAGTACTTC. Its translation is CASSRDSGSYEQYF.

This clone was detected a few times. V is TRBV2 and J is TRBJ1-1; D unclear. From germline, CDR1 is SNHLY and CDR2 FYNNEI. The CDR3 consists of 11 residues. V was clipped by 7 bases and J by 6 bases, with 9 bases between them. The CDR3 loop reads CASTWIAEAFF. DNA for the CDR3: TGTGCCAGCACCTGGATCGCTGAAGCTTTCTTT.

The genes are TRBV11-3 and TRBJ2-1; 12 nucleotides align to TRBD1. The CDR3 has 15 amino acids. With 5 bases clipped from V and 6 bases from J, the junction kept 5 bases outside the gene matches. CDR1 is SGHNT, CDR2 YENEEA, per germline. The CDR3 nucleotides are TGTGCCAGCAGCGCTCGGGACAGGGGGCGCAATGAGCAGTTCTTC. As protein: CASSARDRGRNEQFF.

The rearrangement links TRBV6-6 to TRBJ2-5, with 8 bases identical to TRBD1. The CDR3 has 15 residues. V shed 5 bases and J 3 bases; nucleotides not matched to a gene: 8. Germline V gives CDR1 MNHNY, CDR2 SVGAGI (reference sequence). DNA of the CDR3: TGTGCCAGCAGTGGAGCCGGACAGGGTGAAGAGACCCAGTACTTC. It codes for CASSGAGQGEETQYF.

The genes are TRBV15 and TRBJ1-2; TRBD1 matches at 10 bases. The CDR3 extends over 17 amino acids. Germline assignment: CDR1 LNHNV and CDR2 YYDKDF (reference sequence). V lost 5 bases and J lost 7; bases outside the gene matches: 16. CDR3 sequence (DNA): TGTGCCACCAGCCCTCCCGGGACAGGGGTGTCCTTCGGTGGCTACACCTTC. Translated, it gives CATSPPGTGVSFGGYTF.

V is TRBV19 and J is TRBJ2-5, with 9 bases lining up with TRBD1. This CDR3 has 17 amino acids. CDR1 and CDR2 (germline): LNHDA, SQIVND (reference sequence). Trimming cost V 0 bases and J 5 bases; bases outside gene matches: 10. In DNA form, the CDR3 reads TGTGCCAGTAGTATAGACCCACCGGGACAGGGAGCGGAGACCCAGTACTTC. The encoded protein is CASSIDPPGQGAETQYF.

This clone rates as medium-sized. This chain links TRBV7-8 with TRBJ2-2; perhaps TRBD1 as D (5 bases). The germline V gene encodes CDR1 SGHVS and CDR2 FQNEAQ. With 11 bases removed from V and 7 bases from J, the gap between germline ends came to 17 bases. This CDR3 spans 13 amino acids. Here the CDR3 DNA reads TGTGCCGGGGCCCCCCAAATTGGCGGGGAGCTGTTTTTT. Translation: CAGAPQIGGELFF. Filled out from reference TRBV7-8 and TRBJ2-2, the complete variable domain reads GAGVSQSPRYKVAKRGQDVALRCDPISGHVSLFWYQQALGQGPEFLTYFQNEAQLDKSGLPSDRFFAERPEGSVSTLKIQRTQQEDSAVYLCAGAPQIGGELFFGEGSRLTVL.

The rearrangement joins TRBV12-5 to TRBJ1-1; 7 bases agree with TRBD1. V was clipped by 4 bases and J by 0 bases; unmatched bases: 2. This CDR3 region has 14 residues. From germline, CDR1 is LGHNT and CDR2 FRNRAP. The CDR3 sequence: CASGWGTVNTEAFF. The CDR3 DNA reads TGTGCTAGTGGTTGGGGGACAGTGAACACTGAAGCTTTCTTT. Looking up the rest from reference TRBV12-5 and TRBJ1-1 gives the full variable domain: DARVTQTPRHKVTEMGQEVTMRCQPILGHNTVFWYRQTMMQGLELLAYFRNRAPLDDSGMPKDRFSAEMPDATLATLKIQPSEPRDSAVYFCASGWGTVNTEAFFGQGTRLTVV.

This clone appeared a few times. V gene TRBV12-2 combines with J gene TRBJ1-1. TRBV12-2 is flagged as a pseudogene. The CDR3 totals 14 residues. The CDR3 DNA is TGTGCAAGCCCTTTGGGACGGTCGAACACTGAAGCTTTCTTT. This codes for CASPLGRSNTEAFF.

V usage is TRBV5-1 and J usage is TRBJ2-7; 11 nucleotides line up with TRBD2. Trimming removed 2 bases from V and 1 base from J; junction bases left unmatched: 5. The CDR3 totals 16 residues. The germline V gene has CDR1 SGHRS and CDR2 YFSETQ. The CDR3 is CASSFSLAGGSYEQYF. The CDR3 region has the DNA TGCGCCAGCAGCTTCTCCCTAGCGGGGGGATCCTACGAGCAGTACTTC.